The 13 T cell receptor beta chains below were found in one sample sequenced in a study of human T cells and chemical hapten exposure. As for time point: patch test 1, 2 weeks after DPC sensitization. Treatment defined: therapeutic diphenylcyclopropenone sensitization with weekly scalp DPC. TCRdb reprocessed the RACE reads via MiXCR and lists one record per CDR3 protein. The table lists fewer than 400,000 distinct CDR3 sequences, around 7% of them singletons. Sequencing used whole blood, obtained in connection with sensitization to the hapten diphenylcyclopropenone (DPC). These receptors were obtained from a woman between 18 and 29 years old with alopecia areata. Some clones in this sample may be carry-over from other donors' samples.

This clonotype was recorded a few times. CDR3: CASKDRALNTEAFF. Written as DNA, the CDR3 is TGTGCCAGCAAGGACAGGGCCCTGAACACTGAAGCTTTCTTT. The J gene is TRBJ1-1, the V gene TRBV11-2, with 8 bases that match TRBD1. V gave up 7 bases and J gave up 0 bases; unmatched junction bases: 4. The CDR3 is 14 amino acids. Per the germline V gene, CDR1 is SGHAT and CDR2 is FQNNGV.

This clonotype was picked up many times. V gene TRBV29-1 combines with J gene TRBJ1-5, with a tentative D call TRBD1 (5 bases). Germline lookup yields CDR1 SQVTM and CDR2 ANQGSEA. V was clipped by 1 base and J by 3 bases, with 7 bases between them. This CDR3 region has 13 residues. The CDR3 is CSVEGQPNQPQHF. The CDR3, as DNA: TGCAGCGTTGAAGGACAGCCCAATCAGCCCCAGCATTTT.

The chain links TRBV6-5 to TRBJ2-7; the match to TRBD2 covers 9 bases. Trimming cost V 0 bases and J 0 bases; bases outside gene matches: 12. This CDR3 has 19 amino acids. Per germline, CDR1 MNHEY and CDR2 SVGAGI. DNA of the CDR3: TGTGCCAGCAGTTACTCGAGAGGTAGCGGGGGCCCCAGCTCCTACGAGCAGTACTTC. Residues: CASSYSRGSGGPSSYEQYF.

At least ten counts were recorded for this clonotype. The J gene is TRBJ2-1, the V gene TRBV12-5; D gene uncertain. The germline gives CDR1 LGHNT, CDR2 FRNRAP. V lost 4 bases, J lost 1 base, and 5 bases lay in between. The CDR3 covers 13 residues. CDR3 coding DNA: TGTGCTAGTGGTTCCCGGTCCTACAATGAGCAGTTCTTC. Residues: CASGSRSYNEQFF. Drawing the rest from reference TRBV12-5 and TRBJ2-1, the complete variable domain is DARVTQTPRHKVTEMGQEVTMRCQPILGHNTVFWYRQTMMQGLELLAYFRNRAPLDDSGMPKDRFSAEMPDATLATLKIQPSEPRDSAVYFCASGSRSYNEQFFGPGTRLTVL.

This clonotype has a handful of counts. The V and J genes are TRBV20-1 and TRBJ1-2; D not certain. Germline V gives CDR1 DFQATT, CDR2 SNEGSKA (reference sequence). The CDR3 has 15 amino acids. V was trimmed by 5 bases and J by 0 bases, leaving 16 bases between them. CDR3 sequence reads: CSAYQVASPNYGYTF. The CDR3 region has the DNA TGCAGTGCTTACCAGGTGGCCTCGCCTAACTATGGCTACACCTTC.

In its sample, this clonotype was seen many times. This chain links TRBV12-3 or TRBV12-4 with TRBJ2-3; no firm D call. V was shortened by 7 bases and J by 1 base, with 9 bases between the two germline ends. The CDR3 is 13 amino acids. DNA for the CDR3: TGTGCCAGCACCCTCCTGGGCACAGATACGCAGTATTTT. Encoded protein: CASTLLGTDTQYF.

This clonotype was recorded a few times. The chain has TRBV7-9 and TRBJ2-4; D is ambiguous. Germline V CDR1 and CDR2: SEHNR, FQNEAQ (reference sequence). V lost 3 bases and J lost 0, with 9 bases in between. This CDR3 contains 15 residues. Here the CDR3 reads CASSFGGVAKNIQYF. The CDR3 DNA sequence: TGTGCCAGCAGCTTTGGTGGCGTAGCCAAAAACATTCAGTACTTC. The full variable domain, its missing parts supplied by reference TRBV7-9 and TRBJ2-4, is DTGVSQNPRHKITKRGQNVTFRCDPISEHNRLYWYRQTLGQGPEFLTYFQNEAQLEKSRLLSDRFSAERPKGSFSTLEIQRTEQGDSAMYLCASSFGGVAKNIQYFGAGTRLSVL.

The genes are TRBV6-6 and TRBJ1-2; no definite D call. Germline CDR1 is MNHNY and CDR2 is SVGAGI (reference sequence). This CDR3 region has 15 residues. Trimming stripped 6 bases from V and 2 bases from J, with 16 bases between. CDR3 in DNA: TGTGCCAGCAGCTACAGCCGTACACTCAACTATGGCTACACCTTC. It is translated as CASSYSRTLNYGYTF.

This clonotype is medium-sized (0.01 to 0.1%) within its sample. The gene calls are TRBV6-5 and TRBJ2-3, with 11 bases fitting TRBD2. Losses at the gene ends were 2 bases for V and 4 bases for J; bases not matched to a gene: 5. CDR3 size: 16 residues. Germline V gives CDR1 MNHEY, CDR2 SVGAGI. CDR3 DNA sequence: TGTGCCAGCAGTTACCCGGCTAGCGGGGGGTCAGATACGCAGTATTTT. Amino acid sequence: CASSYPASGGSDTQYF.

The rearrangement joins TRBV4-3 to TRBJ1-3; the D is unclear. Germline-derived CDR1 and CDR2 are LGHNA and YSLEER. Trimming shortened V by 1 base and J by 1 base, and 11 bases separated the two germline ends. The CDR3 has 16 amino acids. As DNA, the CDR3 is TGCGCCAGCAGCCAAGGTACGGACCCGTCTGGAAACACCATATATTTT. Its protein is CASSQGTDPSGNTIYF.

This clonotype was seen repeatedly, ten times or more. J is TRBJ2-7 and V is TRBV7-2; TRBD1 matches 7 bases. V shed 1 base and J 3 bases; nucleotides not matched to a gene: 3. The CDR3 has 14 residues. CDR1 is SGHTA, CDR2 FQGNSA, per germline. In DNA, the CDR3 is TGTGCCAGCAGCTTAGACGCAGGGGGCTACGAGCAGTACTTC. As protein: CASSLDAGGYEQYF.

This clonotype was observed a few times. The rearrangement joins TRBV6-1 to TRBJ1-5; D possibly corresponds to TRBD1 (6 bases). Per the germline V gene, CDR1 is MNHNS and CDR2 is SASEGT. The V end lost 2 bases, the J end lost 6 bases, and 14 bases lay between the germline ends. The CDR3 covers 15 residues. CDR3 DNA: TGTGCCAGCAGTGAATGGGGGGGCGAAGGTCAGCCCCAGCATTTT. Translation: CASSEWGGEGQPQHF.

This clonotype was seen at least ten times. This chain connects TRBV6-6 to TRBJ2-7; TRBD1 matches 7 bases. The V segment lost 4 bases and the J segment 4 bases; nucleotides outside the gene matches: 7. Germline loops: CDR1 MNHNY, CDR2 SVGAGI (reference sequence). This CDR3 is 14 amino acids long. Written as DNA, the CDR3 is TGTGCCAGCAGTTCGGACCCGGGACAGTACGAGCAGTACTTC. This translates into CASSSDPGQYEQYF.